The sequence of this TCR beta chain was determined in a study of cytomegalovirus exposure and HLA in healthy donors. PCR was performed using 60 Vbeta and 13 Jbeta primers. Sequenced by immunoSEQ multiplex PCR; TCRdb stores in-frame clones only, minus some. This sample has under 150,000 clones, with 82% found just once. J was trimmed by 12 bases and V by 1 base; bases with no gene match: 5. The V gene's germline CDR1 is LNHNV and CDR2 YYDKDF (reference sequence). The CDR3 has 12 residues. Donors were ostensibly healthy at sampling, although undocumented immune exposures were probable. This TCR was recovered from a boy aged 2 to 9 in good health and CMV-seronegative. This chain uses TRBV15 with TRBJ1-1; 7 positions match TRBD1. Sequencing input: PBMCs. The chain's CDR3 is CATSRGGGVPFF. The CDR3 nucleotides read TGTGCCACCAGCAGAGGAGGGGGCGTCCCTTTCTTT.